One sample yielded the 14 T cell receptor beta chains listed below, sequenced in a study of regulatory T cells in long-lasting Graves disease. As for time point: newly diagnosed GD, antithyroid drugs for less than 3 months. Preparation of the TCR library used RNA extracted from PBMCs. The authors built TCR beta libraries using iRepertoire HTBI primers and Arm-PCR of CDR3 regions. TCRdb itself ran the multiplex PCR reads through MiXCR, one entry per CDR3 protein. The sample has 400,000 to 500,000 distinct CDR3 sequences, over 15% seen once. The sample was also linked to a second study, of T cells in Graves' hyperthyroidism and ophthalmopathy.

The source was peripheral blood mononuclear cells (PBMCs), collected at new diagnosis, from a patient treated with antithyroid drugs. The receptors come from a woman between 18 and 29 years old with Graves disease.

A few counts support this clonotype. CDR3 DNA sequence: TGCGCCAGCAGCTTGGCTACAGGGACGGATACGCAGTATTTT. Translated, it gives CASSLATGTDTQYF. The chain employs TRBV5-1 and TRBJ2-3, with D possibly being TRBD1 (6 bases). V gave up 0 bases and J gave up 6 bases, with 11 bases separating them. The CDR3 totals 14 residues. Germline V gene sequence: CDR1 SGHRS, CDR2 YFSETQ.

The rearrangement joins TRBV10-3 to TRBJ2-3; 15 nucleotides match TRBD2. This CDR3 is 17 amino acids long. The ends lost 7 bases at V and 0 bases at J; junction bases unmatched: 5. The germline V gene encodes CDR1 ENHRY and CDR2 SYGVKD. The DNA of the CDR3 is TGTGCCATCACCGGGACTAGCGGGAGGTCTAGCACAGATACGCAGTATTTT. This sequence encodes CAITGTSGRSSTDTQYF.

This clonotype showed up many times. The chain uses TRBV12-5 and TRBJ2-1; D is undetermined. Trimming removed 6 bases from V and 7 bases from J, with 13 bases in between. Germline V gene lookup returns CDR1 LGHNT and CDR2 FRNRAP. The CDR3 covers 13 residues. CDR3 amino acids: CASGSQSSNEQFF. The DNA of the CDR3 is TGTGCTAGTGGATCCCAAAGTAGTAATGAGCAGTTCTTC.

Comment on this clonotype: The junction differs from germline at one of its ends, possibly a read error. CDR3 amino acids: CASSLYGTGAGVGF. The CDR3 coding sequence is TGTGCCAGCAGTTTATATGGGACAGGAGCGGGCGTGGGCTTT. The V and J genes are TRBV28 and TRBJ1-1, with 8 bases aligning to TRBD1. This CDR3 region has 14 residues. Germline assignment: CDR1 MDHEN and CDR2 SYDVKM.

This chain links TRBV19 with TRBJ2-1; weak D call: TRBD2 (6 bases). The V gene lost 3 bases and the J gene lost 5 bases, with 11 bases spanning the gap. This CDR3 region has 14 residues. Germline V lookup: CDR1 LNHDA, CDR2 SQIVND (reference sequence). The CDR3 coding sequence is TGTGCCAGTAGTATGATAGCGGAGAACAATGAGCAGTTCTTC. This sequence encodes CASSMIAENNEQFF.

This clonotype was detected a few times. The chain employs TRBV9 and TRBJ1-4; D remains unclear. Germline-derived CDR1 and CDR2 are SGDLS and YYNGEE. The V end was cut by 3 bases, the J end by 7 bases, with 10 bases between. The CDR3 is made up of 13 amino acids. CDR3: CASSDSNGEKLFF. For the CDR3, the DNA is TGTGCCAGCAGCGACTCTAATGGTGAAAAACTGTTTTTT.

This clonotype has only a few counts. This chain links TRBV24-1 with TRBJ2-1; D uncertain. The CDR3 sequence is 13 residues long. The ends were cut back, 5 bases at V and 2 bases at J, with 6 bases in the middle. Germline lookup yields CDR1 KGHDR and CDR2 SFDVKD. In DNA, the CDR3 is TGTGCCACCAGTGTTCCAGCCTACAATGAGCAGTTCTTC. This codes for CATSVPAYNEQFF.

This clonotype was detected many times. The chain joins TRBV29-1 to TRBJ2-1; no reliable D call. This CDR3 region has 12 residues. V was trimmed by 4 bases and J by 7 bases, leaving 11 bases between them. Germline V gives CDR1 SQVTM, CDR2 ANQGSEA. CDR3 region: CSVAQSQNEQFF. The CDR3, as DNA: TGCAGCGTTGCCCAATCGCAGAATGAGCAGTTCTTC.

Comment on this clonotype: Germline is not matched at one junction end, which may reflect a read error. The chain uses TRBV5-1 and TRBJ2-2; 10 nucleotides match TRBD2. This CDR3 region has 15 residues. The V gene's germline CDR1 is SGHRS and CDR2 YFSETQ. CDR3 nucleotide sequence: TGTGCCAGCAGCTTGGGGACTAGCGTCATCGGGGAGCTGTTTTTT. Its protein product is CASSLGTSVIGELFF.

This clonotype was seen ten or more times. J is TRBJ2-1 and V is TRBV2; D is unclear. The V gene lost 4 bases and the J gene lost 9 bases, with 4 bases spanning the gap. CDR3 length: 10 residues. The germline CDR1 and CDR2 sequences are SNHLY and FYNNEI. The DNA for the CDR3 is TGTGCCAGCAGTGTCGGTGAGCAGTTCTTC. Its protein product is CASSVGEQFF.

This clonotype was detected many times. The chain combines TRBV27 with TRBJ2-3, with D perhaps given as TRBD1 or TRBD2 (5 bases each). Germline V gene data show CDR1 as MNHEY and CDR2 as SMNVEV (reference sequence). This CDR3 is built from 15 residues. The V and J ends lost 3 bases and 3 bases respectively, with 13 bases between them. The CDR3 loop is CASSLGDGWTDTQYF. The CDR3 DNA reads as TGTGCCAGCAGTTTGGGGGACGGGTGGACAGATACGCAGTATTTT.

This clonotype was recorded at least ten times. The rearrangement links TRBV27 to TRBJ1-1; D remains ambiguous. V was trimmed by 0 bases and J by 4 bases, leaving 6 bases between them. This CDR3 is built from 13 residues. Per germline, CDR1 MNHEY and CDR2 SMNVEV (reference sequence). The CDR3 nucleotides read TGTGCCAGCAGTTTATCAGGTGGCACTGAAGCTTTCTTT. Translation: CASSLSGGTEAFF.

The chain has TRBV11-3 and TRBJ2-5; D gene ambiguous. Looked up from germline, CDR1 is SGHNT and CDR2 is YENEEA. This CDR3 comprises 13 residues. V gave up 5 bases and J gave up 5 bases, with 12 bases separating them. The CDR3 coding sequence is TGTGCCAGCAGCCCCACTCAGTTTGAGACCCAGTACTTC. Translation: CASSPTQFETQYF.

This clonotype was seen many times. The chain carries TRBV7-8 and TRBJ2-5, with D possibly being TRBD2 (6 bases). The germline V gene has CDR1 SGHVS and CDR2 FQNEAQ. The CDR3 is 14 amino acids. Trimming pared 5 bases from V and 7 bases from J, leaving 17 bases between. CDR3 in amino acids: CASSPFSGRGTQYF. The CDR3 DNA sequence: TGTGCCAGCAGCCCCTTTAGTGGGCGGGGGACCCAGTACTTC.